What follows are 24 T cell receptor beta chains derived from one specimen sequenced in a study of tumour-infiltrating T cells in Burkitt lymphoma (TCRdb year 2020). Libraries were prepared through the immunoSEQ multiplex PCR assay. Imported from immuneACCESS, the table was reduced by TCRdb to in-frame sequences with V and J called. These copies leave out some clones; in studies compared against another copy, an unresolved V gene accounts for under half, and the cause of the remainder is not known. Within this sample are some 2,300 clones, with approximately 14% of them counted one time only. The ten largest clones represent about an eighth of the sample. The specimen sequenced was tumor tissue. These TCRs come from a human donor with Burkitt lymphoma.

The CDR3 spells CASRNVGTFTDTQYF. In DNA form, the CDR3 reads TGTGCCAGCAGAAACGTCGGGACCTTCACAGATACGCAGTATTTT. The chain employs TRBV2 and TRBJ2-3, with D perhaps given as TRBD1 or TRBD2 (5 bases each). CDR3 length: 15 amino acids. Germline CDR1 reads SNHLY; CDR2 reads FYNNEI. Trimming cost V 6 bases and J 2 bases, with 15 bases left between them.

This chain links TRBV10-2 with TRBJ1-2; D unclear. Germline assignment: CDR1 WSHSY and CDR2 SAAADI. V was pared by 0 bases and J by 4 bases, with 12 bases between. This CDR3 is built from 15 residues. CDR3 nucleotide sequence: TGCGCCAGCAGTGAGTCTCTAGGATCTCCCTATGGCTACACCTTC. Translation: CASSESLGSPYGYTF.

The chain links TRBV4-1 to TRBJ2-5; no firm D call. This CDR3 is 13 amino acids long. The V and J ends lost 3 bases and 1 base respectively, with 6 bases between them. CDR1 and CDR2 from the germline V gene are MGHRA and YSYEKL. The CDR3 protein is CASSQPGQETQYF. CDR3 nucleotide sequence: TGCGCCAGCAGCCAGCCCGGCCAAGAGACCCAGTACTTC.

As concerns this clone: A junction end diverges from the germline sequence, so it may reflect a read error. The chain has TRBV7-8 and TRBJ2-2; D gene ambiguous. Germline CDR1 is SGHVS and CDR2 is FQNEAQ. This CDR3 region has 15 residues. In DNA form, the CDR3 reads TGTGCCAGCAGCTTGAACAGCCTGAACACCAGGGAGCTGTTTTTT. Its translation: CASSLNSLNTRELFF.

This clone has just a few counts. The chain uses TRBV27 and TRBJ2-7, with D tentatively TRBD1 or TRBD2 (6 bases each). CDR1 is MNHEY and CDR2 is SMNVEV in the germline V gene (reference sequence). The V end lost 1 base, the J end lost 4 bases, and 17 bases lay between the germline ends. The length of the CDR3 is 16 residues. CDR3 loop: CASSLYRGAYLYEQYF. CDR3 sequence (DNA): TGTGCCAGCAGTTTATATAGGGGGGCGTATCTTTACGAGCAGTACTTC.

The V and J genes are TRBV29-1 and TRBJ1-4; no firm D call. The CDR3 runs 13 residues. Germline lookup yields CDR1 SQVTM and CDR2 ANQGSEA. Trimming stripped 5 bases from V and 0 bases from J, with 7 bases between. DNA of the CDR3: TGCAGCGTTCGAGCGGCAACTAATGAAAAACTGTTTTTT. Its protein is CSVRAATNEKLFF.

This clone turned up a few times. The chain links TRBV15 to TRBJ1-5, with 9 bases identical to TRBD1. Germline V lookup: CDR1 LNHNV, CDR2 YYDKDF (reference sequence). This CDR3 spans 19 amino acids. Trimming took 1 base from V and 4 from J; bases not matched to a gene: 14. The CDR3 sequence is CATSRGILSRGTGNQPQHF. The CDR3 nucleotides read TGTGCCACCAGCAGAGGAATACTCAGCCGTGGGACAGGGAATCAGCCCCAGCATTTT.

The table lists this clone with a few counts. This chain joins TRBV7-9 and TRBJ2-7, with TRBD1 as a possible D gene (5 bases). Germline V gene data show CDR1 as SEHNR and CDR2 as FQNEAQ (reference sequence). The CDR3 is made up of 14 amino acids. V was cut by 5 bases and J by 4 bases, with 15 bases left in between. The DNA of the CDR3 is TGTGCCAGCAGCCCCCAGGGATACACTTACGAGCAGTACTTC. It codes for CASSPQGYTYEQYF.

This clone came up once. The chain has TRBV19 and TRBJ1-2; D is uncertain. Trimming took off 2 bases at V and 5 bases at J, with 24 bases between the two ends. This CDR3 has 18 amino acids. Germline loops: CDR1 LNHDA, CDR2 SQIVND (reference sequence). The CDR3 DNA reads TGTGCCAGTAGTATAATGTTCCAGGCCTACGCACCCCGATATGGCTACACCTTC. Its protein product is CASSIMFQAYAPRYGYTF.

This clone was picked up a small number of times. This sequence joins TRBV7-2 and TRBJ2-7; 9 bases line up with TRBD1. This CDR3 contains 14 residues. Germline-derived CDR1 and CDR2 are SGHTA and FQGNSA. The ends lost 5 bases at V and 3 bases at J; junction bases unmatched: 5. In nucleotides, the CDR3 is TGTGCCAGCAGCGGACGGACAGGGGACTACGAGCAGTACTTC. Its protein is CASSGRTGDYEQYF.

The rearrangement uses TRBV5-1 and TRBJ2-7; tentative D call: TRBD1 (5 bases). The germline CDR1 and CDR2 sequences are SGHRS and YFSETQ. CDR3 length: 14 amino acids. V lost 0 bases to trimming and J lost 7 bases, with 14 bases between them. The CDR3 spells CASSLAREGWEQYF. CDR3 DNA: TGCGCCAGCAGCTTGGCCAGGGAAGGATGGGAGCAGTACTTC.

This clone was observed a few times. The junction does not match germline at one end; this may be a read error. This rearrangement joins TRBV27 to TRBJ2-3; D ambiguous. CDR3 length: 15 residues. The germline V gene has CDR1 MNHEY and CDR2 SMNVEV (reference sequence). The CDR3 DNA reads TGTGCCAGCAGTATATCATTATCTAGCACAGATACGCAGTATTTT. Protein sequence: CASSISLSSTDTQYF.

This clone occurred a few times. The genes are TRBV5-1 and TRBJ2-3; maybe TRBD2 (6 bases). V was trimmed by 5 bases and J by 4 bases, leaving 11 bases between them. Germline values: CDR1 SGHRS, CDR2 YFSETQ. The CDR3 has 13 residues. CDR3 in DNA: TGCGCCAGCAGTCCTTGGGGGGCAGATACGCAGTATTTT. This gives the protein CASSPWGADTQYF.

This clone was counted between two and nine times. CDR3 coding DNA: TGTGCCAGCAGCAGTCAAACCCAGGGGAACACTGAAGCTTTCTTT. This translates into CASSSQTQGNTEAFF. This sequence joins TRBV7-9 and TRBJ1-1; the D gene is possibly TRBD1 (5 bases). V lost 5 bases to trimming and J lost 1 base, with 14 bases between them. Germline V gene sequence: CDR1 SEHNR, CDR2 FQNEAQ (reference sequence). The CDR3 has 15 residues.

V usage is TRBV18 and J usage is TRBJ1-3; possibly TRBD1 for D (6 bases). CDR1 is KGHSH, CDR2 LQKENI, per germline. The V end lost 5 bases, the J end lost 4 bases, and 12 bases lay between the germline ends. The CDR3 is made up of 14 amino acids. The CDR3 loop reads CASSNTGIGNTIYF. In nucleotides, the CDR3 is TGTGCCAGCTCAAACACAGGGATCGGAAACACCATATATTTT.

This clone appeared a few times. This chain's CDR3 is CASSLYRGLAEAFF. CDR3 DNA sequence: TGTGCCAGCAGTCTGTACAGGGGACTAGCTGAAGCTTTCTTT. This chain connects TRBV27 to TRBJ1-1, with 7 bases fitting TRBD1. The CDR3 loop spans 14 amino acids. CDR1 and CDR2 (germline): MNHEY, SMNVEV (reference sequence). V was pared by 5 bases and J by 6 bases, with 9 bases of the junction left unmatched.

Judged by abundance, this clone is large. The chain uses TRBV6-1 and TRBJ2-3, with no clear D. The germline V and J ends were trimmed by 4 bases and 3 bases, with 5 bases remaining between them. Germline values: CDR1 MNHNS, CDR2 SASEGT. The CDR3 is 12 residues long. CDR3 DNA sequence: TGTGCCAGCAGTGGAATTACAGATACGCAGTATTTT. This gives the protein CASSGITDTQYF.

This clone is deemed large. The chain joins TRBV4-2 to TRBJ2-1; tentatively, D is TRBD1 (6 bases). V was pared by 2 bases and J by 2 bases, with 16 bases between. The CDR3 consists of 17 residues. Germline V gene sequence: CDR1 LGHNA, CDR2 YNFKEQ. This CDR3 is CASSQPSRQVTYNEQFF. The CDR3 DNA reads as TGTGCCAGCAGCCAACCAAGTAGACAGGTTACCTACAATGAGCAGTTCTTC.

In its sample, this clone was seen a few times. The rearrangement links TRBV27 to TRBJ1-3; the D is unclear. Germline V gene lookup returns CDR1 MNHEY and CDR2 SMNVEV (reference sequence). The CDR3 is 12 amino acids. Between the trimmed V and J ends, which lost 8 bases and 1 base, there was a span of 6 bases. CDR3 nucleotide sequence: TGTGCCAGCCGCAGTTCTGGAAACACCATATATTTT. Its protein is CASRSSGNTIYF.

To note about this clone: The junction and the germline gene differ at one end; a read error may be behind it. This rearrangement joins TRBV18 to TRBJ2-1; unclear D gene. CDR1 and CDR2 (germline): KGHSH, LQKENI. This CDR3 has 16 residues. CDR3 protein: CANSPPILSVPNAQFF. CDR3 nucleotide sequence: TGTGCCAACTCACCACCAATCTTGTCAGTTCCCAACGCGCAGTTCTTC.

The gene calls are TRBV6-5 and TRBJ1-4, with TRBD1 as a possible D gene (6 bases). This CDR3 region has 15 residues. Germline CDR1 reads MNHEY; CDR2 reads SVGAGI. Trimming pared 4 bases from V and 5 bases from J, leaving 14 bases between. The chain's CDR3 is CASSSLRQGNEKLFF. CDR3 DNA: TGTGCCAGCAGTTCCTTAAGGCAGGGGAATGAAAAACTGTTTTTT.

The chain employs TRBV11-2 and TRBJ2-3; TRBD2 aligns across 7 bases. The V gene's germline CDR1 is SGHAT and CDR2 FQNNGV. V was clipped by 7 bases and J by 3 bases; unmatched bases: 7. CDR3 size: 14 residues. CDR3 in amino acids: CASTKVGGTDTQYF. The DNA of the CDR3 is TGTGCCAGCACTAAAGTGGGGGGGACAGATACGCAGTATTTT.

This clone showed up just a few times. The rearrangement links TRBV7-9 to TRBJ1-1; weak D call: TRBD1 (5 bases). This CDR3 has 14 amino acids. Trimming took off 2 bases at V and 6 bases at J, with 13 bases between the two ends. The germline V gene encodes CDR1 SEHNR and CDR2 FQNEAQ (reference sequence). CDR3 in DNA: TGTGCCAGCAGCTTATTGGACAATAAACCTGAAGCTTTCTTT. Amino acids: CASSLLDNKPEAFF.

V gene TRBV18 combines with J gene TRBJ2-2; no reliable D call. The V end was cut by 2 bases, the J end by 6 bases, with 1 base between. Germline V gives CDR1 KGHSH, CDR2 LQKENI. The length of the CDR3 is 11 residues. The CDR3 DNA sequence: TGTGCCAGCTCACCAGCCGGGGAGCTGTTTTTT. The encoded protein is CASSPAGELFF.